This TCR beta chain comes out of a study of T cells expressing NK-cell markers. Study results and caveats: A few donors' CD3+CD56-NKG2C+ cells were dominated by the same clonotypes. The share of CD8+ T cells held by dominant NKG2C+ clonotypes was 1.0-7.0% in more than 5 donors.

A word on this clonotype: Its antigen remains unidentified.

TCRdb re-called the 5' RACE reads; every CDR3 protein appears as one record, without DNA. The table lists roughly 180,000 distinct CDR3 sequences. The CDR3 has 15 residues. The germline V gene has CDR1 SGHAT and CDR2 FQNNGV. The chain is built from TRBV11-2 and TRBJ2-3; the TRBD1 assignment by TCRdb is unverifiable without DNA. Specimen: blood T cells: a sorted CD56 or NKG2C T cell subset, CD4+ or CD8+ T cells, or bulk PBMC T cells (not recorded which). This clonotype originated in a woman aged 18 to 75 in good health. This chain's CDR3 is CASSLWGVATDTQYF.